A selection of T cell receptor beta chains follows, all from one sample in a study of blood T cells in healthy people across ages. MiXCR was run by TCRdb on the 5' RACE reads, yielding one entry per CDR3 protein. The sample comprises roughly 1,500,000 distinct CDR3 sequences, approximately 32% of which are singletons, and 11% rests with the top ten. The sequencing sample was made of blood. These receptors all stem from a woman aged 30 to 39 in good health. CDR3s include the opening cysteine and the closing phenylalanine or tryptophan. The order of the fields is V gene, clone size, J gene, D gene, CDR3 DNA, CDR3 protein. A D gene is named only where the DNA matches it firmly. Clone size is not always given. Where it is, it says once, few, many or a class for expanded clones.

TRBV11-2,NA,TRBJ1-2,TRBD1,TGTGCCAGCAGCTCATGGGACAGATACTATGGCTACACCTTC,CASSSWDRYYGYTF
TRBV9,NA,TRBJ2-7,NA,TGTGCCAGCAGCGGCGGACCCGCCACCTACGAGCAGTACTTC,CASSGGPATYEQYF
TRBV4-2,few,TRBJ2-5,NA,TGTGCCAGCAGCGCCCGGGACGAAGAGACCCAGTACTTC,CASSARDEETQYF
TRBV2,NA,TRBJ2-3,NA,TGTGCCAGCATTCGCCCAGTAGCGGAAAGCACAGATACGCAGTATTTT,CASIRPVAESTDTQYF
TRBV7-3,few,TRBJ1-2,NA,TGTGCCAGCAGCCACGACAGGAACCGGGGCTACACCTTC,CASSHDRNRGYTF
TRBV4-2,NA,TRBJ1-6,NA,TGTGCCAGCAGCCAAGATTTGGCCTCCTATAATTCACCCCTCCACTTT,CASSQDLASYNSPLHF
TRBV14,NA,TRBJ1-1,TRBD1,TGTGCCAGCAGCCAAAGACAGGGTTCTTCTGAAGTTTTCTTT,CASSQRQGSSEVFF
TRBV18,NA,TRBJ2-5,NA,TGTGCCAGCTCACCCACGGAGCCGATATGGGAGACCCAGTACTTC,CASSPTEPIWETQYF
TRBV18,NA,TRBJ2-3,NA,TGTGCCAGCTCACAGAGAGTCCTAGTCCAAGATACGCAGTATTTT,CASSQRVLVQDTQYF
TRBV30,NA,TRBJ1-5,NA,TGTGCCTGTGCTAGCAATCAGCCCCAGCATTTT,CACASNQPQHF
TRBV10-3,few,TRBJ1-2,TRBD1,TGTGCCATCAGTGAAGGGGGCGCGACTAAGGGCTACACCTTC,CAISEGGATKGYTF
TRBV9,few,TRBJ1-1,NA,TGTGCCAGCAGCGTAGGTTCGGGAAGGGCAAGGAACACTGAAGCTTTCTTT,CASSVGSGRARNTEAFF
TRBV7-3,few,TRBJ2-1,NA,TGTGCCAGCAGCCGCCGGGACTCTGACAATGAGCAGTTCTTC,CASSRRDSDNEQFF
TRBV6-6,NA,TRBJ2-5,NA,TGTGCCAGCAGTTGGCAGCTCCAAGAGACCCAGTACTTC,CASSWQLQETQYF
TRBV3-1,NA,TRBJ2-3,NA,TGTGCCAGCAGCCCAAGCTTTATACCTAGCACAGATACGCAGTATTTT,CASSPSFIPSTDTQYF
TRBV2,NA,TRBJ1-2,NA,TGTGCCAGCAAAACAGGGGGCTACACCTTC,CASKTGGYTF
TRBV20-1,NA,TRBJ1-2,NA,TGCAGTGTGAGCTCCACTAACTATGGCTACACCTTC,CSVSSTNYGYTF
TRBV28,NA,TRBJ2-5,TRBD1,TGTGCCAGCGGGACACCGGGGACAGTTGGGACCCAGTACTTC,CASGTPGTVGTQYF
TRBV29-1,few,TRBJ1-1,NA,TGCAGCGTTGAATACGGCCTGAACACTGAAGCTTTCTTT,CSVEYGLNTEAFF
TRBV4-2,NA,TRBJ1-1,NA,TGTGCCAGCAGCCGAAAAGCCGCGGTGAACACTGAAGCTTTCTTT,CASSRKAAVNTEAFF
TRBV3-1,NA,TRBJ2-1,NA,TGTGCCAGCAGCCAAGATGGCCAGGGAAACTACAATGAGCAGTTCTTC,CASSQDGQGNYNEQFF
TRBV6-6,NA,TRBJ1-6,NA,TGTGCCAGCAGCCGGGCCGGGGGGAATTCACCCCTCCACTTT,CASSRAGGNSPLHF
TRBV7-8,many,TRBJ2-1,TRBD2,TGTGCCAGCAGCTTAGCGCCGGGCGGGAGCTCCTACAATGAGCAGTTCTTC,CASSLAPGGSSYNEQFF
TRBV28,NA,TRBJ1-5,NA,TGTGCCAGCAGTTTTGGGGGTTTTGGGACAAGCAATCAGCCCCAGCATTTT,CASSFGGFGTSNQPQHF
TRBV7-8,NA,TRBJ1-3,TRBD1,TGTGCCAGCAGCTTAATGGGGCCGACAGGGGGCCCTGTCTCCTCTGGAAACACCATATATTTT,CASSLMGPTGGPVSSGNTIYF
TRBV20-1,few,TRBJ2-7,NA,TGCAGTGCTCCTATAGGCTGGCCGAGGTACGAGCAGTACTTC,CSAPIGWPRYEQYF
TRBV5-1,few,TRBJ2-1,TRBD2,TGCGCCAGCAAGTTCCCGGGACTAGGGTCTGAGCAGTTCTTC,CASKFPGLGSEQFF
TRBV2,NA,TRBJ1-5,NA,TGTGCCAGCGGTGAAAGTACCTTGACTCCTCGTGGCAATCAGCCCCAGCATTTT,CASGESTLTPRGNQPQHF
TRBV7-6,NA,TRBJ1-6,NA,TGTGCCAGCAGCTTAGGGCAGGGAGGGAATTCACCCCTCCACTTT,CASSLGQGGNSPLHF
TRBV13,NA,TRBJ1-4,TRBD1,TGTGCCAGCAGCTCACCCAAAACAGGGGGAGTAAATGAAAAACTGTTTTTT,CASSSPKTGGVNEKLFF
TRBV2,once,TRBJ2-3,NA,TGTGCCAGCAGAGGACTGGTTAGCACAGATACGCAGTATTTT,CASRGLVSTDTQYF
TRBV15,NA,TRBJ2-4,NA,TGTGCCACCAGCAGATATCGGCCCAACAGCACCAAAAACATTCAGTACTTC,CATSRYRPNSTKNIQYF
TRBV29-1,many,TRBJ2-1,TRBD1,TGCAGCGTTGGGTGGGGACAGGGAATCTACAATGAGCAGTTCTTC,CSVGWGQGIYNEQFF
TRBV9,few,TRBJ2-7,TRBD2,TGTGCCAGCAGCTCCCGAGGACTAGTATCTCACGAGCAGTACTTC,CASSSRGLVSHEQYF
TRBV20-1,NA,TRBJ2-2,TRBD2,TGCAGTGCTCGGCTAGCGGGAGGGCCCGGTCACGGGGAGCTGTTTTTT,CSARLAGGPGHGELFF
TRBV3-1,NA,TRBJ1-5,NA,TGTGCCAGCAGCCGAAGTAATAGCAATCAGCCCCAGCATTTT,CASSRSNSNQPQHF
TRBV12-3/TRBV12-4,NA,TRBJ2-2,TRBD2,TGTGCCAGCAGTCAACCGACTAGCGGGAGATCTGGGGAGCAGTTTTTT,CASSQPTSGRSGEQFF
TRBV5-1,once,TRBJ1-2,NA,TGCGCCAGCAGCTTGGTATCTTCGACAGCTAACTATGGCTACACCTTC,CASSLVSSTANYGYTF